These 30 T cell receptor beta chains share one sample of origin, sequenced in a study of T cell changes during pregnancy in multiple sclerosis. Assay: immunoSEQ multiplex PCR; the TCRdb copy retains only in-frame clones and omits some. This repertoire shows roughly 90,000 clones, 85% to 95% found once; its top ten account for around 1.8%. The sample was peripheral blood, taken in the first trimester of pregnancy. These TCRs come from a female donor in good health, enrolled as a control in a pregnancy study.

This chain joins TRBV4-2 and TRBJ2-5, with D tentatively TRBD1 (6 bases). From germline, CDR1 is LGHNA and CDR2 YNFKEQ. CDR3 length: 16 amino acids. Between the trimmed V and J ends, which lost 8 bases and 1 base, there was a span of 20 bases. In DNA form, the CDR3 reads TGTGCCAGCCGAGGGGGTGAAACAGGGCGCCAAGAGACCCAGTACTTC. Encoded protein: CASRGGETGRQETQYF.

The chain has TRBV9 and TRBJ2-1, with 8 positions matching TRBD2. Trimming at V came to 4 bases and at J to 4 bases, leaving 10 bases not matched to a gene. CDR1 SGDLS and CDR2 YYNGEE come from the germline V gene. This CDR3 is 16 amino acids long. In DNA form, the CDR3 reads TGTGCCAGCAGCCCGGACTTAGCGGGGACTTACAATGAGCAGTTCTTC. Translated: CASSPDLAGTYNEQFF.

This clone was observed a single time. V is TRBV7-3 and J is TRBJ2-1; a weak D match, TRBD1 (6 bases). Germline loops: CDR1 SGHTA, CDR2 FQGTGA. V was clipped by 3 bases and J by 6 bases, with 15 bases between them. This CDR3 spans 15 amino acids. Written as DNA, the CDR3 is TGTGCCAGCAGCTTGGAGGAAACAGGGCGCAATGAGCAGTTCTTC. Its translation is CASSLEETGRNEQFF.

The chain has TRBV7-2 and TRBJ2-1, with 7 positions matching TRBD2. J gave up 6 bases and V 5 bases, and 10 bases lay outside the gene matches. Germline-derived CDR1 and CDR2 are SGHTA and FQGNSA. The CDR3 sequence is 15 residues long. The CDR3 DNA sequence: TGTGCCAGCAGCCAAGGACTAGGACGGAGCAATGAGCAGTTCTTC. Translated: CASSQGLGRSNEQFF.

In nucleotides, the CDR3 is TGTGCCAGCAGCCAAGGGACTCGGGACCAGTACTTC. As protein: CASSQGTRDQYF. V usage is TRBV4-2 and J usage is TRBJ2-5; perhaps TRBD2 as D (5 bases). Between the trimmed V and J ends, which lost 1 base and 10 bases, there was a span of 10 bases. This CDR3 comprises 12 residues. CDR1 LGHNA and CDR2 YNFKEQ come from the germline V gene.

The V gene is TRBV10-3, the J gene TRBJ1-1; D not certain. Trimming shortened V by 2 bases and J by 8 bases, and 9 bases separated the two germline ends. The V gene's germline CDR1 is ENHRY and CDR2 SYGVKD. This CDR3 is built from 12 residues. The CDR3 loop is CAISETQKEAFF. DNA of the CDR3: TGTGCCATCAGTGAGACGCAGAAAGAAGCTTTCTTT.

This sequence joins TRBV6-1 and TRBJ1-5; D ambiguous. The CDR3 loop spans 12 amino acids. Trimming shortened V by 3 bases and J by 7 bases, and 7 bases separated the two germline ends. Per germline, CDR1 MNHNS and CDR2 SASEGT. This CDR3 is CASSDARQPQHF. The CDR3 DNA reads TGTGCCAGCAGTGACGCTAGGCAGCCCCAGCATTTT.

To note about this clone: The same CDR3 arises from other DNA sequences in this sample as well. The rearrangement joins TRBV18 to TRBJ2-7, with 10 bases matching TRBD1. CDR3 length: 15 amino acids. V shed 6 bases and J 1 base; nucleotides not matched to a gene: 6. CDR1 KGHSH and CDR2 LQKENI come from the germline V gene. CDR3 amino acids: CASSPDRGHSYEQYF. The CDR3 DNA is TGTGCCAGCTCTCCCGACAGGGGGCATTCCTACGAGCAGTACTTC.

The genes are TRBV28 and TRBJ1-5; 11 nucleotides align to TRBD1. The CDR3 contains 16 residues. CDR1 and CDR2 from the germline V gene are MDHEN and SYDVKM. V was pared by 6 bases and J by 2 bases, with 6 bases of the junction left unmatched. For the CDR3, the DNA is TGTGCCAGCAGAATAGTGGGACAGGGGGGCAATCAGCCCCAGCATTTT. This gives the protein CASRIVGQGGNQPQHF. Filled out from reference TRBV28 and TRBJ1-5, the complete variable domain reads DVKVTQSSRYLVKRTGEKVFLECVQDMDHENMFWYRQDPGLGLRLIYFSYDVKMKEKGDIPEGYSVSREKKERFSLILESASTNQTSMYLCASRIVGQGGNQPQHFGDGTRLSIL.

The V gene is TRBV18, the J gene TRBJ1-1; D perhaps matches TRBD1 (6 bases). Per the germline V gene, CDR1 is KGHSH and CDR2 is LQKENI. V was pared by 6 bases and J by 6 bases, with 14 bases between. CDR3 length: 13 residues. CDR3 DNA: TGTGCCAGCTCCCGAACAGGGAAGGCTGAAGCTTTCTTT. It translates to CASSRTGKAEAFF.

The rearrangement links TRBV7-3 to TRBJ1-2; D ambiguous. V lost 2 bases, J lost 2 bases, and 12 bases lay in between. CDR1 SGHTA and CDR2 FQGTGA come from the germline V gene. The CDR3 covers 15 residues. CDR3 loop: CASSLLSQINYGYTF. The CDR3 DNA reads TGTGCCAGCAGCTTACTGTCCCAGATCAACTATGGCTACACCTTC.

The rearrangement links TRBV15 to TRBJ2-4, with 10 nucleotides matching TRBD2. CDR3 length: 20 amino acids. V shed 0 bases, J shed 0 bases, and the junction held 11 bases outside the gene matches. Germline V gene sequence: CDR1 LNHNV, CDR2 YYDKDF (reference sequence). The CDR3 sequence: CATSREGVIAGGLAKNIQYF. The CDR3 DNA reads as TGTGCCACCAGCAGAGAGGGTGTGATAGCGGGGGGACTAGCCAAAAACATTCAGTACTTC.

Written as DNA, the CDR3 is TGTGCCAGCAGTCCCGACAGGCGACAAGAGACCCAGTACTTC. This sequence encodes CASSPDRRQETQYF. The rearrangement links TRBV6-5 to TRBJ2-5; D is perhaps TRBD1 (6 bases). Germline values: CDR1 MNHEY, CDR2 SVGAGI. This CDR3 contains 14 residues. The germline V and J ends were trimmed by 5 bases and 2 bases, with 12 bases remaining between them.

The rearrangement links TRBV11-2 to TRBJ2-7; TRBD1 matches 8 bases. Germline CDR1 SGHAT, CDR2 FQNNGV. V lost 3 bases and J lost 7; bases outside the gene matches: 5. The CDR3 consists of 13 residues. In DNA, the CDR3 is TGTGCCAGCAGCTTTGCAGGGGGCAGGGAGCAGTACTTC. Amino acids: CASSFAGGREQYF.

The chain is built from TRBV4-2 and TRBJ1-2, with TRBD1 matching 10 bases. The germline gives CDR1 LGHNA, CDR2 YNFKEQ. The CDR3 is made up of 18 amino acids. The trim removed 0 bases at V and 8 bases at J, leaving 15 bases unmatched. CDR3 residues: CASSQDRGFDRGLGGYTF. The CDR3 DNA reads TGTGCCAGCAGCCAAGACCGCGGGTTCGACAGGGGGCTGGGGGGCTACACCTTC.

This clone was detected only a few times. V is TRBV5-4 and J is TRBJ2-5; D possibly corresponds to TRBD2 (6 bases). CDR3 length equals 12 residues. V gave up 4 bases and J gave up 7 bases, with 11 bases separating them. Germline loops: CDR1 SGHNT, CDR2 YYREEE (reference sequence). The CDR3: CASSRVGGTQYF. Written as DNA, the CDR3 is TGTGCCAGCAGCCGGGTGGGGGGGACCCAGTACTTC.

The chain combines TRBV9 with TRBJ2-1, with 8 bases identical to TRBD2. V gave up 4 bases and J gave up 7 bases; unmatched junction bases: 7. CDR1 and CDR2 (germline): SGDLS, YYNGEE. This CDR3 spans 14 amino acids. The CDR3 DNA reads as TGTGCCAGCAGCCAACGGGAGGGTCGGAATGAGCAGTTCTTC. It specifies CASSQREGRNEQFF.

The chain joins TRBV2 to TRBJ1-6, with D tentatively TRBD1 (5 bases). From germline, CDR1 is SNHLY and CDR2 FYNNEI. This CDR3 comprises 13 residues. V was clipped by 8 bases and J by 11 bases, with 16 bases between them. In DNA form, the CDR3 reads TGTGCCAGCGGGGGGGTAGACTGGACACCCCTCCACTTT. Translated: CASGGVDWTPLHF.

This chain links TRBV4-3 with TRBJ2-1; 9 bases align to TRBD1. Germline loops: CDR1 LGHNA, CDR2 YSLEER. V dropped 4 bases and J dropped 2; count of bases not matched to a gene: 6. The CDR3 consists of 16 residues. This CDR3 reads CASSPSGTGPYNEQFF. CDR3 nucleotide sequence: TGCGCCAGCAGCCCGTCCGGGACAGGGCCCTACAATGAGCAGTTCTTC.

The rearrangement links TRBV15 to TRBJ1-1; 7 positions agree with TRBD1. Germline lookup yields CDR1 LNHNV and CDR2 YYDKDF (reference sequence). The CDR3 contains 14 residues. The V segment lost 5 bases and the J segment 4 bases; nucleotides outside the gene matches: 7. This CDR3 reads CATSWGQQVTEAFF. The CDR3 bases are TGTGCCACCAGCTGGGGACAGCAAGTCACTGAAGCTTTCTTT.

DNA of the CDR3: TGTGCCAGCAGCTTAGCTGGACAGCCGACCGGGGCTTTCTTT. Its protein is CASSLAGQPTGAFF. V and J are TRBV7-8 and TRBJ1-1; a weak D match, TRBD1 (6 bases). CDR1 and CDR2 (germline): SGHVS, FQNEAQ. The CDR3 is 14 residues long. Trimming removed 0 bases at V and 11 bases at J, with 16 bases between.

This chain links TRBV7-2 with TRBJ2-5; D gene uncertain. Germline V lookup: CDR1 SGHTA, CDR2 FQGNSA. CDR3 length: 12 residues. With 5 bases removed from V and 4 bases from J, the gap between germline ends came to 8 bases. The CDR3 sequence: CASSRSLETQYF. CDR3 nucleotide sequence: TGTGCCAGCAGCCGTAGCCTAGAGACCCAGTACTTC.

This rearrangement joins TRBV18 to TRBJ1-2; D is undetermined. Germline values: CDR1 KGHSH, CDR2 LQKENI. This CDR3 comprises 14 residues. Trimming removed 0 bases from V and 4 bases from J, with 9 bases in between. The chain's CDR3 is CASSPPGDGYGYTF. Here the CDR3 DNA reads TGTGCCAGCTCACCACCCGGGGATGGCTATGGCTACACCTTC.

The chain joins TRBV7-8 to TRBJ1-6, with TRBD1 matching 8 bases. Unmatched junction bases numbered 7, after V lost 5 bases and J lost 7 bases. This CDR3 is built from 15 residues. Germline CDR1 is SGHVS and CDR2 is FQNEAQ. CDR3 residues: CASSPRQGRNSPLHF. CDR3 nucleotide sequence: TGTGCCAGCAGCCCCAGACAGGGGCGGAATTCACCCCTCCACTTT.

The chain recombines TRBV4-1 with TRBJ1-1, with D possibly being TRBD1 (6 bases). The CDR3 has 16 amino acids. Germline values: CDR1 MGHRA, CDR2 YSYEKL. Trimming removed 1 base at V and 1 base at J, with 13 bases between. This CDR3 is CASSQGMTRGNTEAFF. The DNA for the CDR3 is TGCGCCAGCAGCCAAGGGATGACCAGGGGGAACACTGAAGCTTTCTTT.

This clone came up a few times. The rearrangement links TRBV15 to TRBJ1-5; D may be TRBD1 (6 bases). This CDR3 comprises 14 residues. Trimming stripped 5 bases from V and 4 bases from J, with 12 bases between. In germline, CDR1 is LNHNV, CDR2 YYDKDF (reference sequence). The CDR3 protein is CATSGSQGNQPQHF. In DNA, the CDR3 is TGTGCCACCAGCGGTTCCCAGGGGAATCAGCCCCAGCATTTT.

The chain is built from TRBV4-3 and TRBJ1-1; D unclear. The CDR3 loop spans 15 amino acids. Trimming took 1 base from V and 2 from J, leaving 11 bases between them. Germline V gene data show CDR1 as LGHNA and CDR2 as YSLEER. The CDR3 is CASSQGNRPNTEAFF. CDR3 nucleotide sequence: TGCGCCAGCAGCCAAGGGAACAGACCAAACACTGAAGCTTTCTTT.

The rearrangement joins TRBV11-2 to TRBJ2-7; no definite D call. V shed 4 bases and J shed 0 bases, with 4 bases lying between them. In germline, CDR1 is SGHAT, CDR2 FQNNGV. This CDR3 comprises 12 residues. CDR3 region: CASSWASYEQYF. CDR3 nucleotide sequence: TGTGCCAGCAGCTGGGCCTCCTACGAGCAGTACTTC. Variable domain in full (rest from reference TRBV11-2 and TRBJ2-7): EAGVAQSPRYKIIEKRQSVAFWCNPISGHATLYWYQQILGQGPKLLIQFQNNGVVDDSQLPKDRFSAERLKGVDSTLKIQPAKLEDSAVYLCASSWASYEQYFGPGTRLTVT.

CDR3 nucleotides: TGTGCCATGGGTAGCGGGGGGGGAGGTACGCAGTATTTT. Protein sequence: CAMGSGGGGTQYF. The genes are TRBV10-3 and TRBJ2-3, with 11 bases fitting TRBD2. V was pared by 9 bases and J by 8 bases, with 7 bases of the junction left unmatched. The CDR3 is made up of 13 amino acids. The germline CDR1 and CDR2 sequences are ENHRY and SYGVKD.

The chain has TRBV5-1 and TRBJ1-4; 8 bases are shared with TRBD1. V lost 4 bases to trimming and J lost 1 base; unmatched junction nucleotides: 12. The CDR3 loop spans 18 amino acids. Germline values: CDR1 SGHRS, CDR2 YFSETQ. This CDR3 is CASSTPTGARGTNEKLFF. The CDR3 coding sequence is TGCGCCAGCAGCACCCCGACAGGGGCCCGGGGAACTAATGAAAAACTGTTTTTT.